What follows are 20 T cell receptor beta chains derived from one specimen sequenced in a study of human T cells and chemical hapten exposure. Documented time point: healthy volunteer bleed at 6 weeks. Unfractionated whole blood was the source from which total RNA was extracted. TCRdb used MiXCR to reprocess the RACE reads, holding one entry per CDR3 protein. The sample has about 77,000 distinct CDR3 sequences, 8.6% seen once. The material sequenced was whole blood. The receptor source for this set is a female donor in good health. Some clones in this sample may be carry-over from other donors' samples.

This clonotype was counted a few times. V usage is TRBV2 and J usage is TRBJ2-1; 10 bases agree with TRBD1. Looked up from germline, CDR1 is SNHLY and CDR2 is FYNNEI. The CDR3 is 12 amino acids. V was clipped by 6 bases and J by 13 bases; unmatched bases: 6. The CDR3 DNA reads TGTGCCAGCAGGCCCGACAGGGGGCGACAGTTCTTC. This encodes CASRPDRGRQFF.

The V gene is TRBV6-5, the J gene TRBJ1-1; D uncertain. The CDR3 is 12 residues long. Trimming shortened V by 2 bases and J by 7 bases, and 8 bases separated the two germline ends. Per germline, CDR1 MNHEY and CDR2 SVGAGI. In DNA form, the CDR3 reads TGTGCCAGCAGTTACAAGGGTGGTGAAGCTTTCTTT. Protein sequence: CASSYKGGEAFF.

This clonotype was recorded many times. The rearrangement uses TRBV6-5 and TRBJ1-6; 9 bases are a match to TRBD1. The germline gives CDR1 MNHEY, CDR2 SVGAGI. V shed 5 bases and J 9 bases; nucleotides not matched to a gene: 8. There are 15 residues in the CDR3. CDR3 sequence: CASSLGQGLRSPLHF. CDR3 coding DNA: TGTGCCAGCAGTCTTGGACAGGGGCTCCGTTCACCCCTCCACTTT.

The gene calls are TRBV3-1 and TRBJ2-1; 14 positions agree with TRBD2. Per germline, CDR1 LGHDT and CDR2 YNNKEL (reference sequence). This CDR3 is built from 16 residues. V was clipped by 2 bases and J by 9 bases; unmatched bases: 6. Written as DNA, the CDR3 is TGTGCCAGCAGCCAAACGACTAGCGGGGGGGTTGGTGAGCAGTTCTTC. The encoded protein is CASSQTTSGGVGEQFF.

This clonotype was seen repeatedly, ten times or more. The chain is built from TRBV6-2 or TRBV6-3 and TRBJ2-3; 11 nucleotides align to TRBD2. After removal of 3 bases from V and 0 bases from J, the junction contained 2 bases not matched to a gene. The CDR3 spans 16 residues. Germline loops: CDR1 MNHEY, CDR2 SVGEGT. The CDR3 spells CASSYTSGGSTDTQYF. CDR3 DNA sequence: TGTGCCAGCAGTTATACTAGCGGGGGAAGCACAGATACGCAGTATTTT.

This clonotype appeared many times. The chain has TRBV29-1 and TRBJ2-3; TRBD2 matches 7 bases. Trimming took 6 bases from V and 8 from J; bases not matched to a gene: 8. This CDR3 comprises 12 residues. CDR1 and CDR2 from the germline V gene are SQVTM and ANQGSEA. In DNA, the CDR3 is TGCAGCGTCCAGCGGGGCCAAGGTACGCAGTATTTT. Translated, it gives CSVQRGQGTQYF.

The table lists this clonotype with many counts. The rearrangement uses TRBV20-1 and TRBJ1-3; D is uncertain. CDR3 length: 13 amino acids. The germline gives CDR1 DFQATT, CDR2 SNEGSKA (reference sequence). Trimming removed 0 bases from V and 0 bases from J, with 3 bases in between. For the CDR3, the DNA is TGCAGTGCTAGAGAGAACTCTGGAAACACCATATATTTT. Protein: CSARENSGNTIYF.

This clonotype occurred a few times. J is TRBJ2-7 and V is TRBV7-2; 8 bases are shared with TRBD2. The CDR3 extends over 14 amino acids. The V segment lost 1 base and the J segment 3 bases; nucleotides outside the gene matches: 2. Looked up from germline, CDR1 is SGHTA and CDR2 is FQGNSA. The CDR3 here is CASSLDGGGYEQYF. The CDR3 nucleotides read TGTGCCAGCAGCTTAGACGGGGGGGGCTACGAGCAGTACTTC.

This chain connects TRBV27 to TRBJ1-1; no clear D gene. Germline-derived CDR1 and CDR2 are MNHEY and SMNVEV (reference sequence). The germline V and J ends were trimmed by 2 bases and 2 bases, with 6 bases remaining between them. The CDR3 is 13 residues long. The CDR3 loop is CASSLGLNTEAFF. The DNA for the CDR3 is TGTGCCAGCAGTTTAGGATTAAACACTGAAGCTTTCTTT.

This clonotype was observed at least ten times. The gene calls are TRBV9 and TRBJ1-1; no clear D. Trimming left V 0 bases short and J 4 bases short, with 10 bases between. The CDR3 is made up of 14 amino acids. Germline CDR1 and CDR2: SGDLS and YYNGEE. This CDR3 reads CASSVGPGVTEAFF. DNA for the CDR3: TGTGCCAGCAGCGTAGGTCCAGGAGTCACTGAAGCTTTCTTT.

A remark on this clonotype: A much more abundant neighbour one base away suggests this may be a read error. The chain links TRBV11-2 to TRBJ2-7; D could derive from TRBD1 or TRBD2 (6 bases each). CDR3 length: 14 amino acids. Germline V lookup: CDR1 SGHAT, CDR2 FQNNGV. This CDR3 reads CVSSLFSGASEQYF. For the CDR3, the DNA is TGTGTCAGCAGCTTATTCTCGGGGGCCTCCGAGCAGTACTTC.

There are many counts of this clonotype. The chain joins TRBV4-3 to TRBJ1-1; D not resolved. Germline CDR1 and CDR2: LGHNA and YSLEER. This CDR3 is 15 amino acids long. The V end was cut by 0 bases, the J end by 4 bases, with 12 bases between. The CDR3, as DNA: TGCGCCAGCAGCCAAGAGGCGGGGAGAGGCACTGAAGCTTTCTTT. Translation: CASSQEAGRGTEAFF.

This clonotype showed up just a few times. This chain joins TRBV5-1 and TRBJ1-1, with 11 bases aligning to TRBD1. The length of the CDR3 is 17 residues. The germline V gene encodes CDR1 SGHRS and CDR2 YFSETQ. The J segment lost 11 bases and the V segment lost 4 bases, leaving 19 bases of the junction unmatched. The CDR3 sequence is CASSPQGRRTGGPRAFF. The CDR3 DNA follows: TGCGCCAGCAGCCCCCAGGGCAGGAGGACAGGGGGCCCTCGGGCTTTCTTT.

V and J are TRBV5-6 and TRBJ1-1; maybe TRBD1 (5 bases). V lost 0 bases to trimming and J lost 0 bases, with 21 bases between them. CDR1 and CDR2 from the germline V gene are SGHDT and YYEEEE. The CDR3 length is 19 residues. CDR3 coding DNA: TGTGCCAGCAGCTTGGCCCTCCCCGGGTCAGGGCCGATGAACACTGAAGCTTTCTTT. Translated: CASSLALPGSGPMNTEAFF.

The chain is built from TRBV12-3 or TRBV12-4 and TRBJ1-1, with a weak D call TRBD1 (5 bases). V lost 3 bases to trimming and J lost 0 bases, with 20 bases between them. This CDR3 comprises 18 residues. CDR3 region: CASSFKMYHGGMNTEAFF. CDR3 in DNA: TGTGCCAGCAGTTTCAAAATGTATCACGGGGGGATGAACACTGAAGCTTTCTTT.

This clonotype came up a few times. The chain links TRBV14 to TRBJ2-4; 7 nucleotides line up with TRBD1. Germline V gene sequence: CDR1 SGHDN, CDR2 FVKESK. J gave up 6 bases and V 3 bases, and 2 bases lay outside the gene matches. The CDR3 consists of 13 residues. The CDR3 nucleotides read TGTGCCAGCAGCCATTCAGGGGGAAACATTCAGTACTTC. Amino acids: CASSHSGGNIQYF. Based on the CDR3 plus reference TRBV14 and TRBJ2-4, the full variable domain is EAGVTQFPSHSVIEKGQTVTLRCDPISGHDNLYWYRRVMGKEIKFLLHFVKESKQDESGMPNNRFLAERTGGTYSTLKVQPAELEDSGVYFCASSHSGGNIQYFGAGTRLSVL.

This clonotype was detected ten times or more. This rearrangement joins TRBV4-3 to TRBJ2-3; no clear D gene. This CDR3 comprises 13 residues. Germline V gene sequence: CDR1 LGHNA, CDR2 YSLEER. With 0 bases removed from V and 5 bases from J, the gap between germline ends came to 6 bases. In DNA, the CDR3 is TGCGCCAGCAGCCAAGATTGGGGAGATACGCAGTATTTT. Amino acid sequence: CASSQDWGDTQYF.

This clonotype was counted between two and nine times. The V call is TRBV24-1, the J call TRBJ1-1; the match to TRBD1 covers 10 bases. The CDR3 spans 21 residues. CDR1 is KGHDR and CDR2 is SFDVKD in the germline V gene. The ends lost 2 bases at V and 0 bases at J; junction bases unmatched: 17. In nucleotides, the CDR3 is TGTGCCACCAGTGATTCCTATCACTGTAGACAGGGGGCATGGATGAACACTGAAGCTTTCTTT. Encoded protein: CATSDSYHCRQGAWMNTEAFF.

This clonotype was counted ten times or more. V and J are TRBV6-4 and TRBJ2-2, with TRBD1 matching over 9 bases. This CDR3 spans 14 amino acids. Germline loops: CDR1 MRHNA, CDR2 SNTAGT. The V segment lost 8 bases and the J segment 3 bases; nucleotides outside the gene matches: 4. CDR3 amino acids: CASRRQGDTGELFF. For the CDR3, the DNA is TGTGCCAGCCGGAGACAGGGGGACACCGGGGAGCTGTTTTTT.

This clonotype was observed many times. The chain recombines TRBV6-9 with TRBJ2-7; possibly TRBD1 or TRBD2 for D (6 bases each). The CDR3 is made up of 15 amino acids. Trimming took 4 bases from V and 5 from J, leaving 18 bases between them. From germline, CDR1 is MNHGY and CDR2 SVAAGI. The CDR3 bases are TGTGCCAGCAGTTTGGAGGGACAACCGAACCACGAGCAGTACTTC. Translation gives CASSLEGQPNHEQYF.